Here is one T cell receptor beta chain with its context. Per the original data handling: Reference gene primer amplification gave nucleated cell count estimates. Clones were read by immunoSEQ multiplex PCR, and TCRdb kept only the in-frame ones, dropping some. V and J calls and clone size follow that table, whereas D and trimming were derived from the DNA. The table shows roughly 250,000 clones, with around 89% occurring only once. This entry comes from a study of blood T cell repertoires in COVID-19. The CDR3 spans 14 residues. CDR1 SGDLS and CDR2 YYNGEE come from the germline V gene. V was shortened by 0 bases and J by 5 bases, with 6 bases between the two germline ends.

This chain links TRBV9 with TRBJ1-6; the D is unclear. Input material: PBMCs or T cells enriched from blood (not recorded which). The sequence was obtained from a man aged 50 or older who had been exposed to COVID-19. The CDR3, as DNA: TGTGCCAGCAGCGTAGACCCTAATAATTCACCCCTCCACTTT. Translating gives CASSVDPNNSPLHF.